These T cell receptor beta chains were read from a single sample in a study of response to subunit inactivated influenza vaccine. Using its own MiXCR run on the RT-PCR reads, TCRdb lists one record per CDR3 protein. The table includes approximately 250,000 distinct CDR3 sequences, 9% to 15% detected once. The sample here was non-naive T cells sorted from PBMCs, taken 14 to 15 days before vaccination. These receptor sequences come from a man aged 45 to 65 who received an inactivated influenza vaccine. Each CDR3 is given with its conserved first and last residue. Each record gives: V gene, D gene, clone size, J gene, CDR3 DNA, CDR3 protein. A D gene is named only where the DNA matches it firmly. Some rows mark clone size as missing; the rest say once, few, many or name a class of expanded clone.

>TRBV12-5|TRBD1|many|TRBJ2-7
TGTGCTAGGGGACAGATTTACGAGCAGTACTTC
CARGQIYEQYF
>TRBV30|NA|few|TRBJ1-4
TGTGCCTGGAGCCCCTCTCCCGCCGGGGAACTGTTTTTT
CAWSPSPAGELFF
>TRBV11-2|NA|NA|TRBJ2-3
TGTGCCAGCAGCTTAGATGAGACAAGAAGGACAGATACGCAGTATTTT
CASSLDETRRTDTQYF
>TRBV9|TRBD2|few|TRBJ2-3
TGTGCCAGCAGCCCGGGGACTAGCGCCTTTACAGATACGCAGTATTTT
CASSPGTSAFTDTQYF
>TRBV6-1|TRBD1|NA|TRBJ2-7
TGTGCCAGCAGCGGGACAGCCGGCGGTGGGCAGTACTTC
CASSGTAGGGQYF
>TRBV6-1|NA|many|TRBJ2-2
TGTGCCAGCAGTCCCACCGCGGGGCTCTCCGGGGAGCTGTTTTTT
CASSPTAGLSGELFF
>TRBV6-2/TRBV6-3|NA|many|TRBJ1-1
TGTGCCAGCAGTTACGACGGAACCGTTCCCAAAGAAAAAGCTTTCTTT
CASSYDGTVPKEKAFF
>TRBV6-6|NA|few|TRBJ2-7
TGTGCCAGCACCAGAAGTGGAGCCTACGAGCAGTACTTC
CASTRSGAYEQYF
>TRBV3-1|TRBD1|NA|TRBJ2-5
TGTGCCAGCAGCCAACCGGGACAGCCCCAAGAGACCCAGTACTTC
CASSQPGQPQETQYF
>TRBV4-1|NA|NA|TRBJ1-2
TGCGCCAGCAGCCAAGAGTCCGGACAGCTGGTTGGCTACACCTTC
CASSQESGQLVGYTF
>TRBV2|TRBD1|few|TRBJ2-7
TGTGCCAGCAGTGACCGGGACAGGGTCCGCGAGCAGTACTTC
CASSDRDRVREQYF
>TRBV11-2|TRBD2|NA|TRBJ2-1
TGTGCCAGCAGCCGATGGGGCGGGGGGGCTTCCAATGAGCAGTTCTTC
CASSRWGGGASNEQFF
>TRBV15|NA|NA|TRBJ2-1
TGTGCCACCAGCAGAGATCGGGCCAGCGGGCAGGGCGCTGAGCAGTTCTTC
CATSRDRASGQGAEQFF